Included here is one T cell receptor (beta chain) sequence, with context. The antigen remains undetermined. This sample is drawn from a study of T cell clonality in common variable immunodeficiency. Control and CVID samples contributed equal amounts of genomic DNA. TCRdb's table, derived via immunoSEQ multiplex PCR, lists solely in-frame clones and lacks some. Altogether some 42,000 clones were found in the sample, and no singletons occur. Caucasian heritage predominated among both patients and controls. Study observations and caveats: Fewer deletions and N-nucleotide insertions were reportedly seen in common variable immunodeficiency TCR beta sequences.

Source material: peripheral blood mononuclear cells. The TCR sequence derives from a human donor with common variable immunodeficiency.

The part of the CDR3 DNA that was read is TGTGCCAGCAGCTTAGAATTGTCAGGGGCCTACGAG. It is translated as CASSLELSGAYE. The full CDR3 protein is CASSLELSGAYEQYF. This chain links TRBV11-2 with TRBJ2-7; maybe TRBD1 (6 bases). The CDR3 end lies 3 residues beyond the end of the read and is filled in from the germline J gene. The CDR3 spans 15 residues. From germline, CDR1 is SGHAT and CDR2 FQNNGV. Trimming took 0 bases from V and 2 from J, leaving 11 bases between them.